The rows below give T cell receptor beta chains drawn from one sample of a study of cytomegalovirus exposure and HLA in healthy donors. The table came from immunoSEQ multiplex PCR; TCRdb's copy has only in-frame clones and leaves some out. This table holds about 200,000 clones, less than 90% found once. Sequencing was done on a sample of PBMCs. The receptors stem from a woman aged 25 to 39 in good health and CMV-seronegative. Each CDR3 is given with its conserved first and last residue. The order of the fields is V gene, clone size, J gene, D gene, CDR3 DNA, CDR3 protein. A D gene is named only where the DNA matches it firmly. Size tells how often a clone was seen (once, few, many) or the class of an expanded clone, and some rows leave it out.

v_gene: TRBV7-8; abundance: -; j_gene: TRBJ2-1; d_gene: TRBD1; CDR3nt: TGTGCCAGCAGTAAGGGCGGGGACAGGAGATACAATGAGCAGTTCTTC; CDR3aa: CASSKGGDRRYNEQFF
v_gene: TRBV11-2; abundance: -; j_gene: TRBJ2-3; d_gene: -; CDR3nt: TGTGCCAGCACCCCCGGGTTTGTCAGAGATACGCAGTATTTT; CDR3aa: CASTPGFVRDTQYF
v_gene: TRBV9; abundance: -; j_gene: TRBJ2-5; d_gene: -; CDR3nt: TGTGCCAGCACCCTCGGAGGGGGCGTAGAGACCCAGTACTTC; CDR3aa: CASTLGGGVETQYF
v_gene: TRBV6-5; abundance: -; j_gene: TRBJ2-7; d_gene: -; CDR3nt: TGTGCCAGCAGTTATACAGGGGACTTCTCCTACGAGCAGTACTTC; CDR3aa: CASSYTGDFSYEQYF
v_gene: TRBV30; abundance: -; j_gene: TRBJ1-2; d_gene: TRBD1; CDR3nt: TGTGCCTGGAGTCCCCCCGGACAGGGGTTTGTCGTCTATGGCTACACCTTC; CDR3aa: CAWSPPGQGFVVYGYTF
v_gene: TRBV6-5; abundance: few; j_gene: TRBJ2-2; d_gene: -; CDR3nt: TGTGCCAGCAGTCGGAACACCGGGGAGCTGTTTTTT; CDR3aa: CASSRNTGELFF
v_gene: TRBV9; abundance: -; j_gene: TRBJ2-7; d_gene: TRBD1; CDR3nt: TGTGCCAGCAGCCCCGGGACAGGGGTCCACGAGCAGTACTTC; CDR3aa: CASSPGTGVHEQYF
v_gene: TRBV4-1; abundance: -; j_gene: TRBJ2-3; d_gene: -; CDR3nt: TGCGCCAGCAGGACCCATGGCGTGCAGACAACCGCTAGCACAGATACGCAGTATTTT; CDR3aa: CASRTHGVQTTASTDTQYF
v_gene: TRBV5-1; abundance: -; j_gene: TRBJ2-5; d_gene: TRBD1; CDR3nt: TGCGCCAGCAGCGTGGGACAGGGAAAAGAGACCCAGTACTTC; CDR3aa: CASSVGQGKETQYF
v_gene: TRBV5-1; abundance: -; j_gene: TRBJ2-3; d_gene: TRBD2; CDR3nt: TGCGCCAGCATTGATCTAGCGGGGGGGCCCGCAGATACGCAGTATTTT; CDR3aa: CASIDLAGGPADTQYF
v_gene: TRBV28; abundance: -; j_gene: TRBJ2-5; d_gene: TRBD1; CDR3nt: TGTGCCAGCAGTTCTCCCCGGGACAGGGGTAGTGAGACCCAGTACTTC; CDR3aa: CASSSPRDRGSETQYF
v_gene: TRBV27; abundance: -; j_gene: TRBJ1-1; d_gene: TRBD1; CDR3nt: TGTGCCAGCAGTTGGCAGGGGGGCACTGAAGCTTTCTTT; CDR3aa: CASSWQGGTEAFF
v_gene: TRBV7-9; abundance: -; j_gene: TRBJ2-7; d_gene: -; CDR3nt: TGTTCCAGCAGGCGGGACCTAACCTACGAGCAGTACTTC; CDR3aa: CSSRRDLTYEQYF
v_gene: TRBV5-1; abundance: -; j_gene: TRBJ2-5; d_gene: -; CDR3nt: TGCGCCAGCAGCTTGAACAGCCAAGAGACCCAGTACTTC; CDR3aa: CASSLNSQETQYF
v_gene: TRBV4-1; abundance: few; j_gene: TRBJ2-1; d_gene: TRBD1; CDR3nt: TGCGCCAGCAGCCAGGGACAGGGATCCTACAATGAGCAGTTCTTC; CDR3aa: CASSQGQGSYNEQFF
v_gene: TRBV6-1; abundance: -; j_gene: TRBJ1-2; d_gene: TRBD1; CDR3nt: TGTGCCAGCAGTGTTTCCGGGACAGGGCCCGGCTACACCTTC; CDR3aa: CASSVSGTGPGYTF
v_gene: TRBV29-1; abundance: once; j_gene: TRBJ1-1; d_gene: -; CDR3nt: TGCAGCGTTGGGAGGGTATTAAACACTGAAGCTTTCTTT; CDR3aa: CSVGRVLNTEAFF
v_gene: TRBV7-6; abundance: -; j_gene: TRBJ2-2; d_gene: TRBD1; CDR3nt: TGTGCCAGCAGCTTAGCACCCGGGACAGCCACCACCGGGGAGCTGTTTTTT; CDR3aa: CASSLAPGTATTGELFF
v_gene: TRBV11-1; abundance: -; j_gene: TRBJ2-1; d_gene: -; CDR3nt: TGTGCCAGCAGCCCCAGGGTCAACAACCTTTACAATGAGCAGTTCTTC; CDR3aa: CASSPRVNNLYNEQFF
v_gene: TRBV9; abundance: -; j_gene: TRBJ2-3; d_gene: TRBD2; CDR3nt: TGTGCCAGCAGCCCAGGACTAGCGGAGACAGATACGCAGTATTTT; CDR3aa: CASSPGLAETDTQYF
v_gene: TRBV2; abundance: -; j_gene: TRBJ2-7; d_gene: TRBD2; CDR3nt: TGTGCCAGCAGGACTAGCGGCCCAATGGAGTACTTC; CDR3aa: CASRTSGPMEYF
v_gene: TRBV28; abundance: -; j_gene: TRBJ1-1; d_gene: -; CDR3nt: TGTGCCAGCAGTTTGTGGCAGGACTCGAACACTGAAGCTTTCTTT; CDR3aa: CASSLWQDSNTEAFF
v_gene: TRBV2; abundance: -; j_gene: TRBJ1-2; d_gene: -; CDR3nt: TGTGCCAGCAGTCTCAGGGCTTCATATGTCTACACCTTC; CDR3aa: CASSLRASYVYTF
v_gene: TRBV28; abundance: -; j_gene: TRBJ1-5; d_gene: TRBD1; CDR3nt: TGTGCCAGCAGTACAACTTGGGAACAGGGGGCAAGGCAGCCCCAGCATTTT; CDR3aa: CASSTTWEQGARQPQHF
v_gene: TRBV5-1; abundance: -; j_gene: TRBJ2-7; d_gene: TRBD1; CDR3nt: TGCGCCAGCAGCACCCCGGGACAGGGGGCGAAGCAGTACTTC; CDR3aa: CASSTPGQGAKQYF
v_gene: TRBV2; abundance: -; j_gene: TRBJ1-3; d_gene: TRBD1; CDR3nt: TGTGCCAGCAGTGTTACAGGGGGTACCTCTGGAAACACCATATATTTT; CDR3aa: CASSVTGGTSGNTIYF
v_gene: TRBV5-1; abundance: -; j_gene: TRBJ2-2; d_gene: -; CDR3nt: TGCGCCAGCAGCCCTTCTCGCGGCCGGAGGACCGGGGAGCTGTTTTTT; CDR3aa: CASSPSRGRRTGELFF
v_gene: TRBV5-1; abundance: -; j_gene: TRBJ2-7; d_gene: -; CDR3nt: TGCGCCAGCAGCTGGGGCATGGGGATGGGCTACGAGCAGTACTTC; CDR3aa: CASSWGMGMGYEQYF
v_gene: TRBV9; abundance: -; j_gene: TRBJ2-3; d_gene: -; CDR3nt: TGTGCCAGCAGCGTAACTCCTGACACAGATACGCAGTATTTT; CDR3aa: CASSVTPDTDTQYF
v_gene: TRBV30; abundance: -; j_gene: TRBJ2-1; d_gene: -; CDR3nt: TGTGCCTGGAGGGGGACAAAGCAGTTCTTC; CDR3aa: CAWRGTKQFF
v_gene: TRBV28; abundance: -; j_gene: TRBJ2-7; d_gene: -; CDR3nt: TGTGCCAGCAGGTCGGGACAACCGGCCTACGAGCAGTACTTC; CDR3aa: CASRSGQPAYEQYF
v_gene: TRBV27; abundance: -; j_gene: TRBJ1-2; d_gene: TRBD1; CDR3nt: TGTGCCAGCAGTTTATCAGGGGGACAGGGGGAACTCCTTAACTATGGCTACACCTTC; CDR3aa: CASSLSGGQGELLNYGYTF
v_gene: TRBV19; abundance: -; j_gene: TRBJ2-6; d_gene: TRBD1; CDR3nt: TGTGCCAGTAGTACCGGGACAGGGGGCTTGGGGGCCAACGTCCTGACTTTC; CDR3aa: CASSTGTGGLGANVLTF
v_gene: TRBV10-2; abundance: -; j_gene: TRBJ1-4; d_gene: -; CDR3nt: TGCGCCAGCAGCCCCGGACTTACCGGGAAGGAAAAACTGTTTTTT; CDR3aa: CASSPGLTGKEKLFF
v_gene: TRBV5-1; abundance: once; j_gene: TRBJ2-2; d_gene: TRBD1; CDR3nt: TGCGCCAGCACACTCAACAGGGGGCACGGCGGGGAGCTGTTTTTT; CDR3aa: CASTLNRGHGGELFF
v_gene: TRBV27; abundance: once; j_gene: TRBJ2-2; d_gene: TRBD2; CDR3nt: TGTGCCAGCAGTCCGCTATCCCCTAGCGGGAGCTGGACCGGGGAGCTGTTTTTT; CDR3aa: CASSPLSPSGSWTGELFF
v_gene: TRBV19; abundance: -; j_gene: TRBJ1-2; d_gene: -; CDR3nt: TGTGCCAGTAGTACCTTAACTGGGGGCTTAGGTTACACCTTC; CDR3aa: CASSTLTGGLGYTF
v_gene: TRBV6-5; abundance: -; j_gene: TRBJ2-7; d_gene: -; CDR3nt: TGTGCCAGCAGTCGCGGCATTAGCTCCTACGAGCAGTACTTC; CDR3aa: CASSRGISSYEQYF
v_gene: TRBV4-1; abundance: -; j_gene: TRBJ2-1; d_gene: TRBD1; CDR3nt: TGCGCCAGCAGCCGGACTGGGACAGGGGCGCAGGGTGAGCAGTTCTTC; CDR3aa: CASSRTGTGAQGEQFF
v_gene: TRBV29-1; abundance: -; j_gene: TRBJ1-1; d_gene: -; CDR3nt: TGCAGCGTTGAACTACAGGGTTGGGGCACTGAAGCTTTCTTT; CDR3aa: CSVELQGWGTEAFF
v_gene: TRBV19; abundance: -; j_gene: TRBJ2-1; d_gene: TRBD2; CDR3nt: TGTGCCAGTAGTCCCAGACTAGCGGTCAATGAGCAGTTCTTC; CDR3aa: CASSPRLAVNEQFF
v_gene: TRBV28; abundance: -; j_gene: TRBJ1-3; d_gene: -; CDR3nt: TGTGCCAGCAGTTTGTTCACTCACTCTGGAAACACCATATATTTT; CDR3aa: CASSLFTHSGNTIYF
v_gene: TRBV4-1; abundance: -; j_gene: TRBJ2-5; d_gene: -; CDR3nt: TGCGCCAGCAGCCCTGGAGACCAGGGGTTTGCCCAAGAGACCCAGTACTTC; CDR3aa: CASSPGDQGFAQETQYF
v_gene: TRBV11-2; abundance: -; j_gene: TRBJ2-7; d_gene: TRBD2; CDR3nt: TGTGCCAGCAGCTTAGACTCAATAGTCCGGCGGGAGGGTGGGGAGCAGTACTTC; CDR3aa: CASSLDSIVRREGGEQYF
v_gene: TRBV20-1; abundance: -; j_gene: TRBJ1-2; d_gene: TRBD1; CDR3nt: TGCAGTGCTCTCGGGACAGCTGGCTACACCTTC; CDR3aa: CSALGTAGYTF
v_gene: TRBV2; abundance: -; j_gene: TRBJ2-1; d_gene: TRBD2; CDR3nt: TGTGCCAGCAGTCCGGGACTAGCGGGGTTTGAGCAGTTCTTC; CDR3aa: CASSPGLAGFEQFF
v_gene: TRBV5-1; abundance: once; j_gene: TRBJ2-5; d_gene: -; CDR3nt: TGCGCCAGCAGCTTGGCTACTGGACTTCAAGAGACCCAGTACTTC; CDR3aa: CASSLATGLQETQYF
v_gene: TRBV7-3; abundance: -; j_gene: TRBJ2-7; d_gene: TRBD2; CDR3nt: TGTGCCAGCAGCGTTCAGCGGGGGGGCCCCTACGAGCAGTACTTC; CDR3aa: CASSVQRGGPYEQYF
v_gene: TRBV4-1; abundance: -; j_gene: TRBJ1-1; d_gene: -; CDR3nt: TGCGCCAGCAGCCGTCAAGGGGGGAACACTGAAGCTTTCTTT; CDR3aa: CASSRQGGNTEAFF
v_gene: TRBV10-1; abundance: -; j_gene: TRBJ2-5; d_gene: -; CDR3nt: TGCGCCAGCAGCCCTTCGGCTAGGAGGGAGACCCAGTACTTC; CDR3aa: CASSPSARRETQYF